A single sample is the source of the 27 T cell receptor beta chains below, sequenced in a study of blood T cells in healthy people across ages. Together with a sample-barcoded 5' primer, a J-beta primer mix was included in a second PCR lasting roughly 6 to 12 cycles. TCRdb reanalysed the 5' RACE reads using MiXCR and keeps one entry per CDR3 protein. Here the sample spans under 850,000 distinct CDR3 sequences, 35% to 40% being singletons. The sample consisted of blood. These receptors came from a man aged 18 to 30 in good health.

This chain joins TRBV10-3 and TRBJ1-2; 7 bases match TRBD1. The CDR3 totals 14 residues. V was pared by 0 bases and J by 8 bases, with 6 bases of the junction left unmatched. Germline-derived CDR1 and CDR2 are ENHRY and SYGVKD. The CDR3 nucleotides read TGTGCCATCAGTGAGTCGACAGGGATAGAGGGCTACACCTTC. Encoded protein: CAISESTGIEGYTF.

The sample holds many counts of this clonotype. The CDR3: CASSPRQDSYEQYF. DNA for the CDR3: TGTGCCAGCTCACCTAGACAGGACTCCTACGAGCAGTACTTC. The chain is built from TRBV18 and TRBJ2-7, with D possibly TRBD1 on 6 matching bases. The ends were cut back, 3 bases at V and 0 bases at J, with 9 bases in the middle. The CDR3 covers 14 residues. Per the germline V gene, CDR1 is KGHSH and CDR2 is LQKENI.

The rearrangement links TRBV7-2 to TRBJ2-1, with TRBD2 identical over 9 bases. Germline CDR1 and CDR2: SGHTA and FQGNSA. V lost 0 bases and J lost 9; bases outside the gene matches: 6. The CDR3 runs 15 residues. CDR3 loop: CASSLAFSGGGEQFF. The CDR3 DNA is TGTGCCAGCAGCTTAGCGTTTAGCGGGGGAGGTGAGCAGTTCTTC.

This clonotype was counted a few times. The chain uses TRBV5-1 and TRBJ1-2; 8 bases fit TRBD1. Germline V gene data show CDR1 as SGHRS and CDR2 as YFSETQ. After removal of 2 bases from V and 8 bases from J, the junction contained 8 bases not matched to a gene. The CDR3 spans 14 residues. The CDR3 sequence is CASSFDRGRDGYTF. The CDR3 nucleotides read TGCGCCAGCAGCTTCGACAGGGGACGGGACGGCTACACCTTC.

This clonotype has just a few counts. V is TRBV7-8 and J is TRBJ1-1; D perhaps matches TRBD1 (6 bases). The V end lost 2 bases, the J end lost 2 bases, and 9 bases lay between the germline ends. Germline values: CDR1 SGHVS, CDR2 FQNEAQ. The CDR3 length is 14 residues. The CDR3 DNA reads TGTGCCAGCAGCTTACGGACAGCAAACACTGAAGCTTTCTTT. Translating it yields CASSLRTANTEAFF.

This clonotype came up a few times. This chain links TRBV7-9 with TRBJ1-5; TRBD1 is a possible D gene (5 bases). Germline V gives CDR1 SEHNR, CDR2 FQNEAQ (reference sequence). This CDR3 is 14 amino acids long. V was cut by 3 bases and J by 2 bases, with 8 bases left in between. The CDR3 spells CASSLIQGNQPQHF. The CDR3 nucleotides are TGTGCCAGCAGCTTGATACAGGGCAATCAGCCCCAGCATTTT.

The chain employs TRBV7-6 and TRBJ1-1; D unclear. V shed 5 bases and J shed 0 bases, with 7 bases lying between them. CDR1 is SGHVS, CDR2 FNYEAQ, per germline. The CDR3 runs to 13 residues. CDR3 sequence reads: CASSRVLNTEAFF. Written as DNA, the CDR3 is TGTGCCAGCAGCCGGGTCCTGAACACTGAAGCTTTCTTT. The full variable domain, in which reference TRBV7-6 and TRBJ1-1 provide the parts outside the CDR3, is GAGVSQSPRYKVTKRGQDVALRCDPISGHVSLYWYRQALGQGPEFLTYFNYEAQQDKSGLPNDRFSAERPEGSISTLTIQRTEQRDSAMYRCASSRVLNTEAFFGQGTRLTVV.

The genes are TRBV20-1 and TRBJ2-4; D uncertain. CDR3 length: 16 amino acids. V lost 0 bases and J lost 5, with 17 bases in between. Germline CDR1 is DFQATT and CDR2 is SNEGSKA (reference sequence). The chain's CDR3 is CSARDSGVAGQNIQYF. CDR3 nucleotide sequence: TGCAGTGCTAGAGATTCAGGTGTAGCAGGACAAAACATTCAGTACTTC.

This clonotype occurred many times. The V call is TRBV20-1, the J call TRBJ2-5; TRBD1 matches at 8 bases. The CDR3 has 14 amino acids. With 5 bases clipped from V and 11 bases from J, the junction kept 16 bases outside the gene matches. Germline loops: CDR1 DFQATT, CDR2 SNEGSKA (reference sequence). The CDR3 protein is CSAGVGQGFNEQYF. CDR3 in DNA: TGCAGTGCTGGGGTCGGACAGGGTTTCAATGAGCAGTACTTC.

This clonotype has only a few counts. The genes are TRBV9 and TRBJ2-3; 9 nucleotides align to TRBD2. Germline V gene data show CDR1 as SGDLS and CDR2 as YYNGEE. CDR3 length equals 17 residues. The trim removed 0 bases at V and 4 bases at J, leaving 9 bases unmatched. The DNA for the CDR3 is TGTGCCAGCAGCGTAGGAGGGACTAGCAGATTTTCAGATACGCAGTATTTT. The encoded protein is CASSVGGTSRFSDTQYF.

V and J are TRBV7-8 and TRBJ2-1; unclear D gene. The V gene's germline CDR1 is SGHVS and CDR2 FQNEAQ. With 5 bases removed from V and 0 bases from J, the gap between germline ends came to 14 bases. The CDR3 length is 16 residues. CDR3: CASSPGGITSYNEQFF. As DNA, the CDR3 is TGTGCCAGCAGCCCTGGTGGAATCACCTCCTACAATGAGCAGTTCTTC.

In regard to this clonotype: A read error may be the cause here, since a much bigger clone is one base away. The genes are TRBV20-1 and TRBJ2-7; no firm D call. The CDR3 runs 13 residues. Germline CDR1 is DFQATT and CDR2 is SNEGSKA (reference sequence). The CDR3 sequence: CGARDLSSYEQYF. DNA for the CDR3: TGCGGTGCTAGAGATCTGAGTTCTTACGAGCAGTACTTC.

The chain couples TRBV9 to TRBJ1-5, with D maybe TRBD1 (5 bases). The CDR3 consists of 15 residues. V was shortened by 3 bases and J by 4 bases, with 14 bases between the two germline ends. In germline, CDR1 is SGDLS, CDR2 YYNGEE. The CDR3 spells CASSGGTTGNQPQHF. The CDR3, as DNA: TGTGCCAGCAGCGGCGGGACGACGGGAAATCAGCCCCAGCATTTT.

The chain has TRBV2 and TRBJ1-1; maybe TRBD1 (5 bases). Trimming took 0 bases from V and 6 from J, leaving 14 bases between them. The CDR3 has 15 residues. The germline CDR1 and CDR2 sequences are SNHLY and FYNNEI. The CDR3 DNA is TGTGCCAGCAGTGAAGCGCGCGGGGGAAAGGCTGAAGCTTTCTTT. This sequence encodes CASSEARGGKAEAFF.

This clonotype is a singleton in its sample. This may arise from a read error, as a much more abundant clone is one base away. The CDR3 nucleotides read TGTGCCAGCTCATGGCGAGGGGAATACACAGATACGCAGTATTTT. Translation gives CASSWRGEYTDTQYF. The chain carries TRBV18 and TRBJ2-3; D tentatively reads TRBD1 or TRBD2 (5 bases each). The germline V gene encodes CDR1 KGHSH and CDR2 LQKENI. Trimming took off 5 bases at V and 2 bases at J, with 14 bases between the two ends. The CDR3 covers 15 residues.

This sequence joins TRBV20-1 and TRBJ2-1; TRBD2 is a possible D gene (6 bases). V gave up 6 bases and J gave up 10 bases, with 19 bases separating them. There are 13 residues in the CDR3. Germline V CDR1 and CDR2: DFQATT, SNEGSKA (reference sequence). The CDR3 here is CSAQSRGSGEQFF. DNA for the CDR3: TGCAGTGCACAATCCCGGGGGTCAGGAGAGCAGTTCTTC.

The DNA of the CDR3 is TGCAGCGCAACAGGGGGTGTTGGGGCCAACGTCCTGACTTTC. Protein product: CSATGGVGANVLTF. This chain links TRBV29-1 with TRBJ2-6; TRBD1 aligns across 8 bases. Trimming cost V 7 bases and J 3 bases; bases outside gene matches: 5. Germline V lookup: CDR1 SQVTM, CDR2 ANQGSEA. This CDR3 has 14 residues.

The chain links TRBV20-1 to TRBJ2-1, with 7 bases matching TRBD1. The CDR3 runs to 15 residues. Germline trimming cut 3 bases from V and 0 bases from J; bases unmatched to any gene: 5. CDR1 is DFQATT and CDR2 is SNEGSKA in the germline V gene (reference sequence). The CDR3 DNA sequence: TGCAGTGCTAGGGAGGACAGGTTCTCCTACAATGAGCAGTTCTTC. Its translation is CSAREDRFSYNEQFF.

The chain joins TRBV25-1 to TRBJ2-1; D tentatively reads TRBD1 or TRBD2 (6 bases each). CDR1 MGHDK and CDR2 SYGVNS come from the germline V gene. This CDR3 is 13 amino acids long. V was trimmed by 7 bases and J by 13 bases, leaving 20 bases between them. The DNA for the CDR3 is TGTGCCAGCATGTCCCGGGGGCAGGAGACCCAGTTCTTC. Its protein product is CASMSRGQETQFF.

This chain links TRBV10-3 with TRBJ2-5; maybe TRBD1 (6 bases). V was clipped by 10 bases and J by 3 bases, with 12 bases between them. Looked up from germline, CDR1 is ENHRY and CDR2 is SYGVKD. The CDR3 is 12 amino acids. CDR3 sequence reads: CATGTSKETQYF. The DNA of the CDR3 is TGTGCCACCGGGACAAGCAAAGAGACCCAGTACTTC.

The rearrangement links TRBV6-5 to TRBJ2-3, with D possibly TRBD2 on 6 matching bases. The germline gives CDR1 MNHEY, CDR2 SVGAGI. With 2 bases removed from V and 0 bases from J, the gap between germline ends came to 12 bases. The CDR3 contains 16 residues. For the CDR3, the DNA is TGTGCCAGCAGTTACCAGGGCGGGGCCAGCACAGATACGCAGTATTTT. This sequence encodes CASSYQGGASTDTQYF.

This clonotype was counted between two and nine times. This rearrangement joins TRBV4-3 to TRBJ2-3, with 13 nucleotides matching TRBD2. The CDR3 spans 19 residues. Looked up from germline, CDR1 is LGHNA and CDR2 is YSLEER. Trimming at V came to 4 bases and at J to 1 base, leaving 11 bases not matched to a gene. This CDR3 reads CASSPTGTSGVEGTDTQYF. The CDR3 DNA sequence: TGCGCCAGCAGCCCCACCGGGACTAGCGGGGTGGAGGGCACAGATACGCAGTATTTT.

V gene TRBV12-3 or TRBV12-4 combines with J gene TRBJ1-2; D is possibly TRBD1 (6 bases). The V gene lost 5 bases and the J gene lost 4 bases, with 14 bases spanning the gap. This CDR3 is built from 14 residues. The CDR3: CASSRDRLLYGYTF. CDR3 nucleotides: TGTGCCAGCAGTCGTGACAGGTTACTCTATGGCTACACCTTC.

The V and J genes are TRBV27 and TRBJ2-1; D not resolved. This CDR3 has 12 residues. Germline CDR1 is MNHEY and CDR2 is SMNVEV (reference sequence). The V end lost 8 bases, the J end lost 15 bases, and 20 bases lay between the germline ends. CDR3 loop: CASGSPFPYLFF. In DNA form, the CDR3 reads TGTGCCAGCGGTAGCCCCTTCCCCTATCTGTTCTTC.

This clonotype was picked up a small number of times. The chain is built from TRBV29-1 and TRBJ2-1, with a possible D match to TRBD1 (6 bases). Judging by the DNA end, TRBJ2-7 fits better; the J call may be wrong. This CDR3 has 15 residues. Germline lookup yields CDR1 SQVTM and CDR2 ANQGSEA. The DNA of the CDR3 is TGCAGCGTTGGCAGGGGCCTACAGCGGTACAATGAGCAGTACTTC. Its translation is CSVGRGLQRYNEQYF.

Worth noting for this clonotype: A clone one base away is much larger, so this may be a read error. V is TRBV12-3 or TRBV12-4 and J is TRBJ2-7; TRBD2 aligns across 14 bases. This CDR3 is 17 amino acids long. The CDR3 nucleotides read TGTGCCAGCACCAAACCAGGACTAGCGGGGGGAATCTACGAGCGGTACTTC. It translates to CASTKPGLAGGIYERYF.

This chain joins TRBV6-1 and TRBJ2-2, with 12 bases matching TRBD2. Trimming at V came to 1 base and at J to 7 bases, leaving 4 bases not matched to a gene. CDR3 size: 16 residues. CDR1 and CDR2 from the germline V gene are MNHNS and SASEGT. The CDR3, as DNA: TGTGCCAGCAGTGAAGGGACTAGCGGGGATGGCGGGGAGCTGTTTTTT. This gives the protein CASSEGTSGDGGELFF.